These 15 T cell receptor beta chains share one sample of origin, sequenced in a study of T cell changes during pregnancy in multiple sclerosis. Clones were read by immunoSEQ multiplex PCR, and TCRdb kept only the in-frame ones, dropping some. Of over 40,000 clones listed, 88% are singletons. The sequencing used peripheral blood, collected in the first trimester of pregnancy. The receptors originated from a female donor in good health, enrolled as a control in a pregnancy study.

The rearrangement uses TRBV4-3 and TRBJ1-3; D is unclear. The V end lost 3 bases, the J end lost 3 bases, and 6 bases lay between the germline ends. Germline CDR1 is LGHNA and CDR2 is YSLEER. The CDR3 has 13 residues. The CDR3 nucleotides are TGCGCCAGCAGCCAGAACATTGGAAACACCATATATTTT. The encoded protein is CASSQNIGNTIYF.

The CDR3: CASSRGLAGAENEQFF. The CDR3 DNA reads as TGTGCCAGCAGTAGGGGACTAGCGGGGGCGGAGAATGAGCAGTTCTTC. J is TRBJ2-1 and V is TRBV2; 14 positions agree with TRBD2. V lost 5 bases, J lost 7 bases, and 7 bases stayed unmatched. The germline V gene has CDR1 SNHLY and CDR2 FYNNEI. The CDR3 totals 16 residues.

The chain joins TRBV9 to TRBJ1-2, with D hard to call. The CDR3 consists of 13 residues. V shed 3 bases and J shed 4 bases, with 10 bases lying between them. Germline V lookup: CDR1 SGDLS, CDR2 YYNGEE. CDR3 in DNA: TGTGCCAGCAGCGACCCCGTCAGCTATGGCTACACCTTC. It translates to CASSDPVSYGYTF. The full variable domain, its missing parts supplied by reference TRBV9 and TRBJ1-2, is DSGVTQTPKHLITATGQRVTLRCSPRSGDLSVYWYQQSLDQGLQFLIQYYNGEERAKGNILERFSAQQFPDLHSELNLSSLELGDSALYFCASSDPVSYGYTFGSGTRLTVV.

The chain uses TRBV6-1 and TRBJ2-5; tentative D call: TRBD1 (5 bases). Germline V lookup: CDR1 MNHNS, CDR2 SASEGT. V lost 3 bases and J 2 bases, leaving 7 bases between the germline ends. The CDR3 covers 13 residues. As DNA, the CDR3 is TGTGCCAGCAGTGAGGGGCTACAAGAGACCCAGTACTTC. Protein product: CASSEGLQETQYF.

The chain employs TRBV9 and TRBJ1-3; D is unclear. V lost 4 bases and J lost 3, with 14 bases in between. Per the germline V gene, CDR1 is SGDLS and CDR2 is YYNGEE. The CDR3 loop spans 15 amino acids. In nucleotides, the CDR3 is TGTGCCAGCAGCCCAGAGGAGGGTAGTGGAAACACCATATATTTT. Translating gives CASSPEEGSGNTIYF.

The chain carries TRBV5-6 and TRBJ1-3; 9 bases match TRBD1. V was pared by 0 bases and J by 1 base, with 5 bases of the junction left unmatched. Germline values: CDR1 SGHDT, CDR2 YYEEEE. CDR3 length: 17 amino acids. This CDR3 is CASSLVDRGNSGNTIYF. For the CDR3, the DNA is TGTGCCAGCAGCTTGGTCGACAGGGGGAATTCTGGAAACACCATATATTTT.

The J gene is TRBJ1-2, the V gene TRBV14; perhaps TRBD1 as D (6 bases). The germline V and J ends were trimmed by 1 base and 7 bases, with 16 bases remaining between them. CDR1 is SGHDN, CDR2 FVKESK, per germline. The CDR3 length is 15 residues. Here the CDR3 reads CASSQVGGGLGGYTF. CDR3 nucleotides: TGTGCCAGCAGCCAAGTAGGAGGGGGACTAGGTGGCTACACCTTC. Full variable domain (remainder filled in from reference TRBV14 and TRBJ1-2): EAGVTQFPSHSVIEKGQTVTLRCDPISGHDNLYWYRRVMGKEIKFLLHFVKESKQDESGMPNNRFLAERTGGTYSTLKVQPAELEDSGVYFCASSQVGGGLGGYTFGSGTRLTVV.

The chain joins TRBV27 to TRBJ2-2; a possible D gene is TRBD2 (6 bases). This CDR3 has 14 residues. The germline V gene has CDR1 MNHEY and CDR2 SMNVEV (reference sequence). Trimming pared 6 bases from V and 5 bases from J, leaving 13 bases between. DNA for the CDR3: TGTGCCAGCAGCCAGGGCGCGGGGACCGGGGAGCTGTTTTTT. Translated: CASSQGAGTGELFF.

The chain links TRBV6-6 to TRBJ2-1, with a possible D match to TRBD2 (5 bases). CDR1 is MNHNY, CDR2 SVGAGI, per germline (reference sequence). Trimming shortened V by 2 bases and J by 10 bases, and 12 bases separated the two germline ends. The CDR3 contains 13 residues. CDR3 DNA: TGTGCCAGCAGTTACCGATCAAGGGAGGAGCAGTTCTTC. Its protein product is CASSYRSREEQFF.

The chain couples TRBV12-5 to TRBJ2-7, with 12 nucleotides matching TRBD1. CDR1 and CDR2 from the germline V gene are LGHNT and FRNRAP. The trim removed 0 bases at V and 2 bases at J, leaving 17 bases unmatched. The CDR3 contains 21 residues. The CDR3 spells CASGLVPKGQGASNLTYEQYF. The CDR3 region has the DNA TGTGCTAGTGGTTTGGTACCAAAGGGACAGGGGGCTTCCAATCTTACCTACGAGCAGTACTTC. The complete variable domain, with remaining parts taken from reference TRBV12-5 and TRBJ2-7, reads DARVTQTPRHKVTEMGQEVTMRCQPILGHNTVFWYRQTMMQGLELLAYFRNRAPLDDSGMPKDRFSAEMPDATLATLKIQPSEPRDSAVYFCASGLVPKGQGASNLTYEQYFGPGTRLTVT.

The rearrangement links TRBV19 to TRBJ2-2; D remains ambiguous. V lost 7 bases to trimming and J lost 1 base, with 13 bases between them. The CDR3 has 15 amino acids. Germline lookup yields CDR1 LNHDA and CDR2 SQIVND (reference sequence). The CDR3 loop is CASTDFFKNTGELFF. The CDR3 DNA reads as TGTGCCAGTACCGACTTTTTTAAGAACACCGGGGAGCTGTTTTTT. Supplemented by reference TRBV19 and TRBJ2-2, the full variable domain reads DGGITQSPKYLFRKEGQNVTLSCEQNLNHDAMYWYRQDPGQGLRLIYYSQIVNDFQKGDIAEGYSVSREKKESFPLTVTSAQKNPTAFYLCASTDFFKNTGELFFGEGSRLTVL.

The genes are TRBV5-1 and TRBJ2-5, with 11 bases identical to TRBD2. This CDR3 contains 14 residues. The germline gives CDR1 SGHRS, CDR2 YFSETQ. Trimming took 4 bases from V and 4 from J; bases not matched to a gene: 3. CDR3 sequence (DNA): TGCGCCAGCAGCATAGGACTAGCGGGAGAGACCCAGTACTTC. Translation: CASSIGLAGETQYF. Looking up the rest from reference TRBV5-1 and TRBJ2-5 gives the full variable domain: KAGVTQTPRYLIKTRGQQVTLSCSPISGHRSVSWYQQTPGQGLQFLFEYFSETQRNKGNFPGRFSGRQFSNSRSEMNVSTLELGDSALYLCASSIGLAGETQYFGPGTRLLVL.

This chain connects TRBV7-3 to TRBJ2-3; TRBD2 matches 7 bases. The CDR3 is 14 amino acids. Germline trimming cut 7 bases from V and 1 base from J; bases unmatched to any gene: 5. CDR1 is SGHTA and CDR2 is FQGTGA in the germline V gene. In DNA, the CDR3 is TGTGCCAGCACCCCGGGAGGTGGCACAGATACGCAGTATTTT. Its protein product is CASTPGGGTDTQYF. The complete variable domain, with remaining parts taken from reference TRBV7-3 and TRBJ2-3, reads GAGVSQTPSNKVTEKGKYVELRCDPISGHTALYWYRQSLGQGPEFLIYFQGTGAADDSGLPNDRFFAVRPEGSVSTLKIQRTERGDSAVYLCASTPGGGTDTQYFGPGTRLTVL.

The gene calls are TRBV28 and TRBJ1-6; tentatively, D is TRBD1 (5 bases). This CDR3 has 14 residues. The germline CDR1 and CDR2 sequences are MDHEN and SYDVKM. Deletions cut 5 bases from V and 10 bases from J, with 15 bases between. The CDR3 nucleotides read TGTGCCAGCAGTCTTGGGGGGATAGAATCACCCCTCCACTTT. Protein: CASSLGGIESPLHF.

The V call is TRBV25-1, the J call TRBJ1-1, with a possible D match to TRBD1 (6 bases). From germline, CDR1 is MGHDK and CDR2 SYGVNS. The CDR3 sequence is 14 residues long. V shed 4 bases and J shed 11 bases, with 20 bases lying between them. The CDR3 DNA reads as TGTGCCAGCAGTGGGTCCCGGGACATGGGTGGTGCTTTCTTT. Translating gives CASSGSRDMGGAFF.